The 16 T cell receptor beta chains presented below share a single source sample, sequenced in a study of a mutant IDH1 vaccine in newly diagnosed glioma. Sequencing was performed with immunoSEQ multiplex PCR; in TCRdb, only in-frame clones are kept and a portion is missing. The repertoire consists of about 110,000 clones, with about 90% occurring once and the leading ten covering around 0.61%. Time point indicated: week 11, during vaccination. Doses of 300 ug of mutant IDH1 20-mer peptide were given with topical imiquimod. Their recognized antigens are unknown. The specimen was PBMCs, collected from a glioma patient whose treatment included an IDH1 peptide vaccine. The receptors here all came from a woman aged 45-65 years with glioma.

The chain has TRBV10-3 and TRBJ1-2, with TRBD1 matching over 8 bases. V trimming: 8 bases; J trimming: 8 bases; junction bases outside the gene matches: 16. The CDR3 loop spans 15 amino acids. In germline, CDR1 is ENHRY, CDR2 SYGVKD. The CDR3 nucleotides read TGTGCCATCTTCGAGGAGAGGACCAGGGGGCAAGGCTACACCTTC. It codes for CAIFEERTRGQGYTF.

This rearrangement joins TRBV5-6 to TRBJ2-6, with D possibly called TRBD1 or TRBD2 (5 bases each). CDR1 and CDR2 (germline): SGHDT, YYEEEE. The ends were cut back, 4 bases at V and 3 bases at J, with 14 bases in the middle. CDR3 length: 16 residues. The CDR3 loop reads CASSRFRGGGANVLTF. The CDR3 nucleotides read TGTGCCAGCAGCCGATTCCGGGGCGGTGGGGCCAACGTCCTGACTTTC.

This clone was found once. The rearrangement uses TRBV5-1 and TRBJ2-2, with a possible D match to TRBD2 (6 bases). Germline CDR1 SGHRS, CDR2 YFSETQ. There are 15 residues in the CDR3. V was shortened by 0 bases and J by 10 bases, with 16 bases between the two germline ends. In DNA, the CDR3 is TGCGCCAGCAGCTTGGTAGTCGGGGGTGAGAAGGAGCTGTTTTTT. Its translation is CASSLVVGGEKELFF.

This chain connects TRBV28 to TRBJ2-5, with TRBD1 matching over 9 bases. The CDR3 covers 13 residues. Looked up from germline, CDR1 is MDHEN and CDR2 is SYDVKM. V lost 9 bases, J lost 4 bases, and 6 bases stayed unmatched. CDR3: CARVTGGAETQYF. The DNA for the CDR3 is TGTGCCAGAGTGACAGGGGGAGCAGAGACCCAGTACTTC.

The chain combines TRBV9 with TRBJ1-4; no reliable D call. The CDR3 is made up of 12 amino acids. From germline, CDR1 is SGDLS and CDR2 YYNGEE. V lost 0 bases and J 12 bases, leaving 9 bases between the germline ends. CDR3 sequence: CASSVGGDELFF. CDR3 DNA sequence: TGTGCCAGCAGCGTAGGCGGCGATGAACTGTTTTTT.

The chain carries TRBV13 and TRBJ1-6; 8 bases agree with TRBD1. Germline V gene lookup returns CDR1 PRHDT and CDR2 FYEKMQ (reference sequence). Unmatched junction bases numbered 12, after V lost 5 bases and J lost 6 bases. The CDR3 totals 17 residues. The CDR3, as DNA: TGTGCCAGCAGCAGCCGACATGAACAGGGGGTTAATTCACCCCTCCACTTT. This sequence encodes CASSSRHEQGVNSPLHF. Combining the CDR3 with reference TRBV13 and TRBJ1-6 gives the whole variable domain AAGVIQSPRHLIKEKRETATLKCYPIPRHDTVYWYQQGPGQDPQFLISFYEKMQSDKGSIPDRFSAQQFSDYHSELNMSSLELGDSALYFCASSSRHEQGVNSPLHFGNGTRLTVT.

CDR3 nucleotides: TGTGCCAGCAGTCCGTGGGGCCTCGGCGAGACCCAGTACTTC. Residues: CASSPWGLGETQYF. The J gene is TRBJ2-5, the V gene TRBV27, with D possibly matching TRBD1 (5 bases). From germline, CDR1 is MNHEY and CDR2 SMNVEV (reference sequence). CDR3 length equals 14 residues. With 5 bases removed from V and 5 bases from J, the gap between germline ends came to 15 bases.

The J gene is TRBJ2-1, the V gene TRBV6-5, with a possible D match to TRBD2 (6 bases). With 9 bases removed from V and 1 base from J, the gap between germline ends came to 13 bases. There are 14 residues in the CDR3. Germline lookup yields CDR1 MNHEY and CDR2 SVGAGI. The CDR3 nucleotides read TGTGCCAGTGGGACGCGGGAATCCTACAATGAGCAGTTCTTC. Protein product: CASGTRESYNEQFF.

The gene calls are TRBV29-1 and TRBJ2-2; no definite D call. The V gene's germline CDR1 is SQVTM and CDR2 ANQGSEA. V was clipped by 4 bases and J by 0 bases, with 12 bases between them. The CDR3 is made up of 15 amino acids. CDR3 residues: CSVARTKTNTGELFF. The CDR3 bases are TGCAGCGTTGCCAGGACCAAGACGAACACCGGGGAGCTGTTTTTT.

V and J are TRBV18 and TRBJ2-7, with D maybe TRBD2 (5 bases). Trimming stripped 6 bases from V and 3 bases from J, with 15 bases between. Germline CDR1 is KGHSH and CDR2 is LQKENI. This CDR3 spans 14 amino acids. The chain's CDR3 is CASSSGFGNYEQYF. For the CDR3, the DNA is TGTGCCAGCTCGTCGGGGTTCGGGAACTACGAGCAGTACTTC.

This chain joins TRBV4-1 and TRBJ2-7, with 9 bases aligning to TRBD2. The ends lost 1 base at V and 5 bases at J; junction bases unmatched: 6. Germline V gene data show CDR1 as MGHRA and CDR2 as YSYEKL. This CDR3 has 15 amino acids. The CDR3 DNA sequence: TGCGCCAGCAGCCAAGTAAGCGGGAGGACCCACGAGCAGTACTTC. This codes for CASSQVSGRTHEQYF.

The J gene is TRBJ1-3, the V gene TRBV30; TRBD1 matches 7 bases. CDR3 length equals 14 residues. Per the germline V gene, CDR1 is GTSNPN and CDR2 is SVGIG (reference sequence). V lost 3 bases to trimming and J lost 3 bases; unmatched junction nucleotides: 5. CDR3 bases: TGTGCCTGGAGCCAGGGACAGAATGGAAACACCATATATTTT. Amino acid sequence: CAWSQGQNGNTIYF. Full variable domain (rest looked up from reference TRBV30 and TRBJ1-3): SQTIHQWPATLVQPVGSPLSLECTVEGTSNPNLYWYRQAAGRGLQLLFYSVGIGQISSEVPQNLSASRPQDRQFILSSKKLLLSDSGFYLCAWSQGQNGNTIYFGEGSWLTVV.

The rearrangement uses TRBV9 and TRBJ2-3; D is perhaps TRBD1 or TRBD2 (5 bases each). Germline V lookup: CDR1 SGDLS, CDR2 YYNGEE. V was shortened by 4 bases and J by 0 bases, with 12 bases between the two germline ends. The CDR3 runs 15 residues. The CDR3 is CASSPMGVSTDTQYF. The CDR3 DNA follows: TGTGCCAGCAGCCCCATGGGGGTCAGCACAGATACGCAGTATTTT.

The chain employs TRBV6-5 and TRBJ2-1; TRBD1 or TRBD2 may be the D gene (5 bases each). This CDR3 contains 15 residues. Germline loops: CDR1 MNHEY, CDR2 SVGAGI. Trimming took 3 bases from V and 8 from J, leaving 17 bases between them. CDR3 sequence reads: CASSYRGGATHEQFF. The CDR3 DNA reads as TGTGCCAGCAGTTATCGTGGGGGAGCAACCCATGAGCAGTTCTTC.

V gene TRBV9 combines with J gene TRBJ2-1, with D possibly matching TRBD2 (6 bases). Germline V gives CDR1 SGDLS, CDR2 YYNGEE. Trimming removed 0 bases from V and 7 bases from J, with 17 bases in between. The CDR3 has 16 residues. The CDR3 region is CASSVVGSGTTNEQFF. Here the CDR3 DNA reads TGTGCCAGCAGCGTAGTTGGTAGCGGAACCACGAATGAGCAGTTCTTC. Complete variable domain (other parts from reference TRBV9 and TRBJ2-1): DSGVTQTPKHLITATGQRVTLRCSPRSGDLSVYWYQQSLDQGLQFLIQYYNGEERAKGNILERFSAQQFPDLHSELNLSSLELGDSALYFCASSVVGSGTTNEQFFGPGTRLTVL.

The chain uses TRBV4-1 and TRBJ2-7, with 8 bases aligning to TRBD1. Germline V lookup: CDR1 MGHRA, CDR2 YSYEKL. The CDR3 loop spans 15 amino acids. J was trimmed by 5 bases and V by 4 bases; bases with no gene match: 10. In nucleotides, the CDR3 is TGCGCCAGCAGCCCGGACCCGGTGACAGGGGACGAGCAGTACTTC. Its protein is CASSPDPVTGDEQYF.